A selection of T cell receptor beta chains follows, all from one sample in a study of CD8 T cells in Susac syndrome. One entry per CDR3 protein, called by TCRdb with MiXCR from the immunoSEQ multiplex PCR reads. This sample carries 150,000 or so distinct CDR3 sequences, roughly 95% of them seen once, and the ten largest clones take about 0.16%. Sequencing input: CD4+ T cells from PBMCs. The receptors originated from a human donor with Susac syndrome. The conserved cysteine and the conserved F or W are not part of the CDR3 here. Each record gives: D gene, V gene, CDR3 protein. A D gene is named only where the DNA matches it firmly.

D gene: TRBD1; V gene: TRBV20-1; CDR3 protein: SAPRDSTLNYGYT
D gene: .; V gene: TRBV5-6; CDR3 protein: ASSPVGRIAEAF
D gene: TRBD1; V gene: TRBV29-1; CDR3 protein: SVLSPGGNTGELF
D gene: .; V gene: TRBV20-1; CDR3 protein: SASGGPEQY
D gene: .; V gene: TRBV5-8; CDR3 protein: ASSLYRGATDGYT
D gene: .; V gene: TRBV15; CDR3 protein: ATSRGLGVGETQY
D gene: .; V gene: TRBV13; CDR3 protein: ASRLQGVEQF
D gene: .; V gene: TRBV20-1; CDR3 protein: SVSGVGDEKLF
D gene: .; V gene: TRBV15; CDR3 protein: ATSRDPPGSPSGGYT
D gene: TRBD1; V gene: TRBV12-5; CDR3 protein: ASAWSGGAF
D gene: .; V gene: TRBV14; CDR3 protein: ASSRTAGNTIY
D gene: .; V gene: TRBV4-1; CDR3 protein: ASSQDVGAFGQPQH
D gene: .; V gene: TRBV12-3/TRBV12-4; CDR3 protein: ASSPPRDTYEQY
D gene: .; V gene: TRBV20-1; CDR3 protein: SARREAQPQH
D gene: .; V gene: TRBV18; CDR3 protein: ASSLEDGADEQY
D gene: .; V gene: TRBV20-1; CDR3 protein: SARDPTGGTAVATQY
D gene: TRBD1; V gene: TRBV5-8; CDR3 protein: ASSRWTGGRTGANVLT
D gene: TRBD1; V gene: TRBV27; CDR3 protein: ASGQGIQPQH
D gene: TRBD1; V gene: TRBV5-4; CDR3 protein: ASSPTGVNGYT
D gene: TRBD1; V gene: TRBV13; CDR3 protein: ASSLRQGESPPLH
D gene: TRBD2; V gene: TRBV5-4; CDR3 protein: ASSPGGLAGDNEQF
D gene: .; V gene: TRBV29-1; CDR3 protein: SVGRGYGEQF
D gene: .; V gene: TRBV5-1; CDR3 protein: ASSFRGGQGIMNTEAF
D gene: .; V gene: TRBV5-6; CDR3 protein: ASSLAVGEAF
D gene: TRBD1; V gene: TRBV20-1; CDR3 protein: SARSSGTGGQPQH